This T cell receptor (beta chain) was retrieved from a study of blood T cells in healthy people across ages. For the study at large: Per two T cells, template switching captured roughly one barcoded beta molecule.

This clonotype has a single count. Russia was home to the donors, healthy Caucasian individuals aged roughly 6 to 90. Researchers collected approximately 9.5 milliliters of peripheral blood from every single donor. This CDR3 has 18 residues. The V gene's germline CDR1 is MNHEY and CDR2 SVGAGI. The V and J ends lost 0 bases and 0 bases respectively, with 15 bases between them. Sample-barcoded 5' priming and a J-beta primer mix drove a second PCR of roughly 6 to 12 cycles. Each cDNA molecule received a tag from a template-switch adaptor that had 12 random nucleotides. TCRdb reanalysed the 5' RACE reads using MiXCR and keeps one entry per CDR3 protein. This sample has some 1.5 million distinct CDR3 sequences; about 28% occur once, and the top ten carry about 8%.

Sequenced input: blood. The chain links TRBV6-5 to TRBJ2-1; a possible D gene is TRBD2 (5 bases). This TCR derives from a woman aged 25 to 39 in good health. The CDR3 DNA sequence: TGTGCCAGCAGTTACTCGAGGCTAGCCGATAGCTCCTACAATGAGCAGTTCTTC. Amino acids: CASSYSRLADSSYNEQFF.